Below, 19 T cell receptor beta chains from the same sample are listed, as sequenced in a study of human T cells and chemical hapten exposure. Time point noted: pre-sensitization, week 0. As to treatment: therapeutic diphenylcyclopropenone sensitization with weekly scalp DPC. TCRdb passed the RACE reads through MiXCR, listing each CDR3 protein once. Of about 350,000 distinct CDR3 sequences listed, around 5.5% are singletons. The input for sequencing was whole blood, taken in connection with sensitization to the hapten diphenylcyclopropenone (DPC). These TCRs come from a young woman with alopecia areata. Some clones in this sample may be carry-over from other donors' samples.

In this sample, this clonotype turned up many times. The chain links TRBV5-1 to TRBJ2-5; 13 bases are shared with TRBD2. The CDR3 has 20 residues. CDR1 is SGHRS, CDR2 YFSETQ, per germline. V shed 6 bases, J shed 4 bases, and the junction held 21 bases outside the gene matches. CDR3 DNA: TGCGCCAGCACTCATTTGGGACTAGCGGGGAAACAGAGCGCACGAGAGACCCAGTACTTC. Amino acid sequence: CASTHLGLAGKQSARETQYF.

This clonotype was detected many times. The V and J genes are TRBV20-1 and TRBJ1-2; 8 bases are shared with TRBD1. CDR1 and CDR2 (germline): DFQATT, SNEGSKA (reference sequence). CDR3 size: 13 residues. The junction had 5 bases not matched to a gene; V was cut back by 2 bases and J by 6 bases. CDR3 nucleotide sequence: TGCAGTGCTAGACCCCCAGGGGGCGATGGCTACACCTTC. This codes for CSARPPGGDGYTF.

This clonotype was detected a few times. J is TRBJ2-1 and V is TRBV4-3, with D perhaps being TRBD1 or TRBD2 (5 bases each). Deletions cut 0 bases from V and 8 bases from J, with 14 bases between. The CDR3 is 15 residues long. The germline V gene has CDR1 LGHNA and CDR2 YSLEER. CDR3 nucleotide sequence: TGCGCCAGCAGCCAAGATCTCGGGGCCGGCTATGAGCAGTTCTTC. This gives the protein CASSQDLGAGYEQFF.

The sample holds many counts of this clonotype. The chain carries TRBV3-1 and TRBJ2-1; tentative D call: TRBD2 (6 bases). The CDR3 length is 12 residues. The germline V and J ends were trimmed by 3 bases and 7 bases, with 7 bases remaining between them. Germline-derived CDR1 and CDR2 are LGHDT and YNNKEL (reference sequence). The chain's CDR3 is CASSHRENEQFF. DNA for the CDR3: TGTGCCAGCAGCCATCGGGAGAATGAGCAGTTCTTC.

This clonotype came up a few times. CDR3 nucleotide sequence: TGTGCCAGCAGCCCTACAGGGACTCAGCCCCAGCATTTT. It is translated as CASSPTGTQPQHF. V usage is TRBV7-9 and J usage is TRBJ1-5; D is perhaps TRBD1 (6 bases). Germline CDR1 SEHNR, CDR2 FQNEAQ (reference sequence). The CDR3 has 13 residues. With 5 bases removed from V and 6 bases from J, the gap between germline ends came to 11 bases.

This clonotype was recorded a few times. This chain links TRBV11-3 with TRBJ2-1; maybe TRBD2 (5 bases). CDR1 and CDR2 from the germline V gene are SGHNT and YENEEA. The CDR3 is made up of 14 amino acids. V lost 3 bases and J lost 6, with 12 bases in between. The CDR3 nucleotides read TGTGCCAGCAGCTTTCCCGGGGAAGCCAATGAGCAGTTCTTC. This translates into CASSFPGEANEQFF.

This chain joins TRBV24-1 and TRBJ2-4; weak D call: TRBD2 (5 bases). V was trimmed by 5 bases and J by 8 bases, leaving 12 bases between them. CDR3 length equals 13 residues. Germline V gene lookup returns CDR1 KGHDR and CDR2 SFDVKD. The CDR3 is CATSGGVGDIQYF. In DNA form, the CDR3 reads TGTGCCACCAGTGGGGGAGTTGGGGACATTCAGTACTTC.

This clonotype appeared many times. V and J are TRBV7-6 and TRBJ2-2; perhaps TRBD1 as D (5 bases). V was trimmed by 1 base and J by 4 bases, leaving 10 bases between them. The CDR3 length is 15 residues. Germline loops: CDR1 SGHVS, CDR2 FNYEAQ. CDR3 DNA: TGTGCCAGCAGCTTAGGTCAGGGTGGCACCGGGGAGCTGTTTTTT. Translated: CASSLGQGGTGELFF.

Here the CDR3 DNA reads TGTGCCAGCAGCCGCAGGACGACGGATACGCAGTATTTT. Its translation: CASSRRTTDTQYF. The J gene is TRBJ2-3, the V gene TRBV7-2; D gene uncertain. This CDR3 has 13 amino acids. Trimming stripped 5 bases from V and 6 bases from J, with 12 bases between. Germline CDR1 reads SGHTA; CDR2 reads FQGNSA.

This clonotype has a handful of counts. This chain links TRBV7-9 with TRBJ2-3; 11 bases match TRBD1. The CDR3 has 15 amino acids. The V and J ends lost 4 bases and 4 bases, in that order; junction bases with no gene match: 4. Looked up from germline, CDR1 is SEHNR and CDR2 is FQNEAQ (reference sequence). The CDR3 here is CASSSGTGGPDTQYF. CDR3 nucleotides: TGTGCCAGCAGCTCCGGGACAGGGGGTCCAGATACGCAGTATTTT. Drawing the rest from reference TRBV7-9 and TRBJ2-3, the complete variable domain is DTGVSQNPRHKITKRGQNVTFRCDPISEHNRLYWYRQTLGQGPEFLTYFQNEAQLEKSRLLSDRFSAERPKGSFSTLEIQRTEQGDSAMYLCASSSGTGGPDTQYFGPGTRLTVL.

Only a few counts were recorded for this clonotype. J is TRBJ2-6 and V is TRBV5-4, with D unresolved. Trimming pared 10 bases from V and 2 bases from J, leaving 13 bases between. This CDR3 contains 14 residues. Germline V lookup: CDR1 SGHNT, CDR2 YYREEE (reference sequence). Here the CDR3 DNA reads TGTGCCTACCCGAGAATGACTGGGGCCAACGTCCTGACTTTC. It translates to CAYPRMTGANVLTF.

The rearrangement uses TRBV7-9 and TRBJ1-6; D gene uncertain. The CDR3 totals 13 residues. Trimming removed 1 base from V and 11 bases from J, with 9 bases in between. Looked up from germline, CDR1 is SEHNR and CDR2 is FQNEAQ (reference sequence). The CDR3 loop is CASSLGEAAPLHF. The CDR3 nucleotides are TGTGCCAGCAGCTTAGGGGAGGCTGCACCCCTCCACTTT. The variable domain in full, completed from reference TRBV7-9 and TRBJ1-6, reads DTGVSQNPRHKITKRGQNVTFRCDPISEHNRLYWYRQTLGQGPEFLTYFQNEAQLEKSRLLSDRFSAERPKGSFSTLEIQRTEQGDSAMYLCASSLGEAAPLHFGNGTRLTVT.

This clonotype occurred many times. J is TRBJ1-1 and V is TRBV7-8, with 8 bases that match TRBD1. Trimming at V came to 4 bases and at J to 4 bases, leaving 20 bases not matched to a gene. The germline V gene encodes CDR1 SGHVS and CDR2 FQNEAQ. The CDR3 covers 19 residues. The CDR3 region has the DNA TGTGCCAGCAGCTCTTCCCGTGTCCGGGACAGGACTCTGACCACTGAAGCTTTCTTT. This codes for CASSSSRVRDRTLTTEAFF.

Ten or more counts support this clonotype. The junction departs from the called germline gene at one end, perhaps through a read error. The chain links TRBV6-5 to TRBJ2-2, with D possibly matching TRBD2 (6 bases). Germline V gives CDR1 MNHEY, CDR2 SVGAGI. There are 16 residues in the CDR3. The CDR3 DNA reads TGTGCCAGCAGCCGTACTAGCTATGTGAACGCCGGGGAGCTGTTTTTT. Encoded protein: CASSRTSYVNAGELFF.

The table lists this clonotype with many counts. The chain recombines TRBV28 with TRBJ1-3; a weak D match, TRBD1 (5 bases). The V end was cut by 4 bases, the J end by 0 bases, with 13 bases between. Germline CDR1 and CDR2: MDHEN and SYDVKM. CDR3 size: 16 residues. CDR3 sequence (DNA): TGTGCCAGCAGTTCCGGAGGGGTTTCCTCTGGAAACACCATATATTTT. This codes for CASSSGGVSSGNTIYF.

This clonotype occurred many times. The rearrangement links TRBV6-2 or TRBV6-3 to TRBJ2-5; 9 positions match TRBD2. Germline V gene data show CDR1 as MNHEY and CDR2 as SVGEGT. With 5 bases clipped from V and 4 bases from J, the junction kept 8 bases outside the gene matches. This CDR3 is 15 amino acids long. The CDR3 loop reads CASSPAVAGAETQYF. DNA for the CDR3: TGTGCCAGCAGTCCTGCGGTAGCGGGGGCAGAGACCCAGTACTTC.

The genes are TRBV29-1 and TRBJ1-1; the D is unclear. CDR1 is SQVTM and CDR2 is ANQGSEA in the germline V gene. Between the trimmed V and J ends, which lost 8 bases and 6 bases, there was a span of 7 bases. The CDR3 totals 9 residues. Here the CDR3 reads CSSVPEAFF. The CDR3 DNA follows: TGCAGCTCCGTTCCTGAAGCTTTCTTT. Complete variable domain (other parts from reference TRBV29-1 and TRBJ1-1): SAVISQKPSRDICQRGTSLTIQCQVDSQVTMMFWYRQQPGQSLTLIATANQGSEATYESGFVIDKFPISRPNLTFSTLTVSNMSPEDSSIYLCSSVPEAFFGQGTRLTVV.

This clonotype was recorded at least ten times. The CDR3 spells CASSLRARETQYF. The CDR3 DNA reads TGTGCCAGCAGCTTGAGGGCGCGGGAGACCCAGTACTTC. The genes are TRBV7-9 and TRBJ2-5, with D possibly being TRBD2 (5 bases). In germline, CDR1 is SEHNR, CDR2 FQNEAQ (reference sequence). Trimming cost V 3 bases and J 5 bases, with 10 bases left between them. The CDR3 spans 13 residues.

This clonotype has at least ten counts. The chain carries TRBV20-1 and TRBJ1-1; D is perhaps TRBD1 (5 bases). The CDR3 has 9 amino acids. Germline assignment: CDR1 DFQATT and CDR2 SNEGSKA (reference sequence). Deletions cut 7 bases from V and 5 bases from J, with 5 bases between. DNA of the CDR3: TGCAGTGGGACAACTGAAGCTTTCTTT. Translating gives CSGTTEAFF.